This entry lists 12 T cell receptor beta chains sequenced from one sample in a study of control samples from healthy donors and cancer patients. This table comes from immunoSEQ multiplex PCR, and its TCRdb copy is limited to in-frame clones, with some not included. The table lists roughly 130,000 clones, around nine tenths of them singletons. The sample taken for sequencing was blood. These receptors originate from a woman in her twenties or thirties in good health.

The V and J genes are TRBV3-1 (or the pseudogene TRBV3-2) and TRBJ2-7, with D tentatively TRBD1 or TRBD2 (5 bases each). Germline V gene sequence: CDR1 LGHDT, CDR2 YNNKEL (reference sequence). The CDR3 sequence is 14 residues long. Trimming removed 5 bases from V and 3 bases from J, with 14 bases in between. The CDR3 DNA is TGTGCCAGCAGCGTCCGGGACCGTGACTACGAGCAGTACTTC. Its protein product is CASSVRDRDYEQYF.

J is TRBJ1-1 and V is TRBV5-1; 7 bases map to TRBD1. The J segment lost 0 bases and the V segment lost 6 bases, leaving 14 bases of the junction unmatched. The germline CDR1 and CDR2 sequences are SGHRS and YFSETQ. The CDR3 runs to 17 residues. In DNA, the CDR3 is TGCGCCAGCATCCCTGGGGCAGGGGGATTGGTGAACACTGAAGCTTTCTTT. Translating it yields CASIPGAGGLVNTEAFF.

The rearrangement uses TRBV6-6 and TRBJ2-5; D assignment may be TRBD1 or TRBD2 (6 bases each). Germline V gene data show CDR1 as MNHNY and CDR2 as SVGAGI (reference sequence). The CDR3 is made up of 14 amino acids. The germline V and J ends were trimmed by 8 bases and 1 base, with 14 bases remaining between them. The CDR3 sequence: CASSEGDFQETQYF. The DNA for the CDR3 is TGTGCCAGCTCTGAGGGGGACTTCCAAGAGACCCAGTACTTC.

CDR3 coding DNA: TGCAGCGTTGAAGGCACAGGGGGCTCGGACTATGGCTACACCTTC. Amino acids: CSVEGTGGSDYGYTF. The chain joins TRBV29-1 to TRBJ1-2; 9 bases line up with TRBD1. The germline V gene encodes CDR1 SQVTM and CDR2 ANQGSEA. There are 15 residues in the CDR3. Germline trimming cut 1 base from V and 3 bases from J; bases unmatched to any gene: 6.

V usage is TRBV2 and J usage is TRBJ1-5; tentative D call: TRBD1 (6 bases). The V end lost 4 bases, the J end lost 1 base, and 14 bases lay between the germline ends. This CDR3 spans 16 amino acids. The germline V gene encodes CDR1 SNHLY and CDR2 FYNNEI. The CDR3 here is CASSVLGGWSNQPQHF. The DNA for the CDR3 is TGTGCCAGCAGTGTTTTAGGGGGTTGGAGCAATCAGCCCCAGCATTTT.

V and J are TRBV15 and TRBJ2-1; D is uncertain. Germline CDR1 reads LNHNV; CDR2 reads YYDKDF (reference sequence). V was cut by 1 base and J by 5 bases, with 15 bases left in between. The CDR3 runs 16 residues. CDR3 sequence (DNA): TGTGCCACCAGCAGAGTCTTAGGTGGGAAAAACAATGAGCAGTTCTTC. As protein: CATSRVLGGKNNEQFF.

The chain uses TRBV18 and TRBJ2-7; 8 bases align to TRBD1. CDR1 is KGHSH and CDR2 is LQKENI in the germline V gene. The CDR3 spans 14 residues. The J segment lost 4 bases and the V segment lost 6 bases, leaving 8 bases of the junction unmatched. This chain's CDR3 is CASSGTGVNYEQYF. CDR3 in DNA: TGTGCCAGCTCCGGGACAGGAGTCAATTACGAGCAGTACTTC.

This chain connects TRBV6-6 to TRBJ2-2, with D tentatively TRBD2 (5 bases). V was trimmed by 0 bases and J by 6 bases, leaving 14 bases between them. The V gene's germline CDR1 is MNHNY and CDR2 SVGAGI (reference sequence). The CDR3 runs to 16 residues. As DNA, the CDR3 is TGTGCCAGCAGTTACTCCTTACAGAGGGTGTCCGGGGAGCTGTTTTTT. It yields the protein CASSYSLQRVSGELFF.

The chain combines TRBV28 with TRBJ1-1, with D possibly TRBD1 on 5 matching bases. The CDR3 contains 13 residues. V was shortened by 7 bases and J by 1 base, with 10 bases between the two germline ends. Germline loops: CDR1 MDHEN, CDR2 SYDVKM. The CDR3 DNA follows: TGTGCCAGCAACCCTGACAGGAACACTGAAGCTTTCTTT. Its translation: CASNPDRNTEAFF.

The chain joins TRBV6-2 or TRBV6-3 to TRBJ1-5; possible D gene TRBD1, 5 bases. Trimming removed 2 bases from V and 4 bases from J, with 15 bases in between. The CDR3 extends over 16 amino acids. Looked up from germline, CDR1 is MNHEY and CDR2 is SVGEGT. CDR3 sequence (DNA): TGTGCCAGCAGTTACCTCGGACATACGGGGAATCAGCCCCAGCATTTT. The encoded protein is CASSYLGHTGNQPQHF.

The rearrangement uses TRBV2 and TRBJ1-1; weak D call: TRBD1 (5 bases). This CDR3 region has 15 residues. Trimming shortened V by 6 bases and J by 2 bases, and 16 bases separated the two germline ends. Germline CDR1 is SNHLY and CDR2 is FYNNEI. Here the CDR3 reads CASSGSRGVNTEAFF. The CDR3 DNA is TGTGCCAGCAGCGGGTCGAGGGGAGTAAACACTGAAGCTTTCTTT.

V and J are TRBV6-5 and TRBJ2-5; no firm D call. The germline V gene encodes CDR1 MNHEY and CDR2 SVGAGI. The V end lost 5 bases, the J end lost 9 bases, and 13 bases lay between the germline ends. The CDR3 consists of 12 residues. This CDR3 is CASSSRGVAQYF. DNA for the CDR3: TGTGCCAGCAGTAGTCGTGGGGTGGCCCAGTACTTC.